Presented here are 20 T cell receptor beta chains from one specimen sequenced in a study of T cells expressing NK-cell markers. Each CDR3 protein gets one entry in TCRdb, which reprocessed the 5' RACE reads and gives no DNA. The table for this sample gives hundreds of thousands of distinct CDR3 sequences. Sequencing used blood T cells: a sorted CD56 or NKG2C T cell subset, CD4+ or CD8+ T cells, or bulk PBMC T cells (not recorded which). Source of these receptors: a man aged 18-69 years in good health.

The chain recombines TRBV2 with TRBJ2-2; TCRdb lists TRBD1, though no DNA is available to test this call. Germline CDR1 is SNHLY and CDR2 is FYNNEI. This CDR3 spans 16 amino acids. CDR3 amino acids: CASSEVGQGRTGELFF.

The CDR3: CASSGLVTGTGAYEQYF. This chain links TRBV2 with TRBJ2-7; lacking DNA, the TRBD1 call made by TCRdb goes unchecked. The CDR3 extends over 17 amino acids. Per germline, CDR1 SNHLY and CDR2 FYNNEI.

The CDR3 loop reads CASSLRGLADYNEQFF. This rearrangement joins TRBV7-9 to TRBJ2-1; absent DNA, TCRdb's TRBD2 call cannot be checked. This CDR3 comprises 16 residues. Germline values: CDR1 SEHNR, CDR2 FQNEAQ (reference sequence).

The V and J genes are TRBV14 and TRBJ1-6; TCRdb lists TRBD1, though no DNA is available to test this call. This CDR3 comprises 15 residues. Germline V gene data show CDR1 as SGHDN and CDR2 as FVKESK. The CDR3 loop reads CASSLSGGGNSPLHF. The whole variable domain, remainder taken from reference TRBV14 and TRBJ1-6, is EAGVTQFPSHSVIEKGQTVTLRCDPISGHDNLYWYRRVMGKEIKFLLHFVKESKQDESGMPNNRFLAERTGGTYSTLKVQPAELEDSGVYFCASSLSGGGNSPLHFGNGTRLTVT.

The rearrangement links TRBV14 to TRBJ2-1; TCRdb returns TRBD2, unconfirmable since there is no DNA. The CDR3 runs 16 residues. The germline V gene has CDR1 SGHDN and CDR2 FVKESK. This CDR3 reads CASSPLSGGAEGEQFF.

This chain uses TRBV12-3 or TRBV12-4 with TRBJ1-2. This CDR3 contains 15 residues. CDR3 sequence: CASSEGTWGNYGYTF.

The rearrangement uses TRBV5-1 and TRBJ2-3; TCRdb's D gene call, TRBD2, goes unchecked for lack of DNA. CDR3 length: 18 residues. Germline CDR1 SGHRS, CDR2 YFSETQ. The chain's CDR3 is CASSLRPLAGDLADTQYF.

The rearrangement uses TRBV11-2 and TRBJ2-1; TCRdb's D call of TRBD2 is untestable without DNA. Germline V CDR1 and CDR2: SGHAT, FQNNGV. The length of the CDR3 is 19 residues. This CDR3 reads CASSPGEGLLAGNYNEQFF.

The chain employs TRBV5-1 and TRBJ1-4. The CDR3 spans 15 residues. CDR1 is SGHRS and CDR2 is YFSETQ in the germline V gene. The CDR3 here is CASSPRGSTNEKLFF.

The rearrangement joins TRBV6-1 to TRBJ1-4. Per the germline V gene, CDR1 is MNHNS and CDR2 is SASEGT. The CDR3 has 15 residues. The CDR3 sequence: CASSEDSTANEKLFF.

The chain recombines TRBV5-1 with TRBJ2-2; TCRdb gives TRBD1 as the D gene, but with no DNA this cannot be confirmed. The length of the CDR3 is 13 residues. The germline V gene encodes CDR1 SGHRS and CDR2 YFSETQ. The CDR3 loop is CASGTANTGELFF. Complete variable domain (other parts from reference TRBV5-1 and TRBJ2-2): KAGVTQTPRYLIKTRGQQVTLSCSPISGHRSVSWYQQTPGQGLQFLFEYFSETQRNKGNFPGRFSGRQFSNSRSEMNVSTLELGDSALYLCASGTANTGELFFGEGSRLTVL.

The chain recombines TRBV5-1 with TRBJ2-4. The CDR3 is 14 amino acids. CDR1 and CDR2 from the germline V gene are SGHRS and YFSETQ. CDR3 amino acids: CASREELAKNIQYF.

V is TRBV5-6 and J is TRBJ2-2; TCRdb's D call of TRBD1 is untestable without DNA. The CDR3 has 16 amino acids. The germline gives CDR1 SGHDT, CDR2 YYEEEE. The CDR3 sequence: CASSFQLGGPTGELFF.

The chain employs TRBV6-1 and TRBJ2-2; TCRdb gives TRBD2 as the D gene, but with no DNA this cannot be confirmed. The CDR3 has 18 amino acids. In germline, CDR1 is MNHNS, CDR2 SASEGT. CDR3 protein: CASSEYGGGHLNTGELFF.

The rearrangement uses TRBV4-2 and TRBJ1-6. The V gene's germline CDR1 is LGHNA and CDR2 YNFKEQ. This CDR3 comprises 15 residues. The CDR3 region is CASNRRGAYNSPLHF.

The chain is built from TRBV15 and TRBJ2-5. The CDR3 length is 15 residues. Germline CDR1 and CDR2: LNHNV and YYDKDF (reference sequence). Here the CDR3 reads CATSREILATGTQYF. Supplemented by reference TRBV15 and TRBJ2-5, the full variable domain reads DAMVIQNPRYQVTQFGKPVTLSCSQTLNHNVMYWYQQKSSQAPKLLFHYYDKDFNNEADTPDNFQSRRPNTSFCFLDIRSPGLGDTAMYLCATSREILATGTQYFGPGTRLLVL.

V is TRBV9 and J is TRBJ1-6; TCRdb designates TRBD1, a call that cannot be tested without DNA. This CDR3 spans 15 amino acids. Germline V lookup: CDR1 SGDLS, CDR2 YYNGEE. CDR3 protein: CASSETGLRNSPLHF.

V and J are TRBV20-1 and TRBJ1-1; there is no DNA to check the TCRdb D call of TRBD1. The germline V gene encodes CDR1 DFQATT and CDR2 SNEGSKA (reference sequence). This CDR3 is built from 15 residues. This CDR3 reads CSAAPFGQLNTEAFF.

J is TRBJ2-7 and V is TRBV7-3; the D call from TCRdb, TRBD1, cannot be confirmed without DNA. Looked up from germline, CDR1 is SGHTA and CDR2 is FQGTGA. The CDR3 is 15 amino acids. This CDR3 reads CASSPQQGTSYEQYF. Supplemented by reference TRBV7-3 and TRBJ2-7, the full variable domain reads GAGVSQTPSNKVTEKGKYVELRCDPISGHTALYWYRQSLGQGPEFLIYFQGTGAADDSGLPNDRFFAVRPEGSVSTLKIQRTERGDSAVYLCASSPQQGTSYEQYFGPGTRLTVT.

The chain recombines TRBV7-2 with TRBJ1-2; checking the TCRdb D call of TRBD1 is not possible without DNA. Germline loops: CDR1 SGHTA, CDR2 FQGNSA. CDR3 length equals 15 residues. The CDR3 protein is CASSLRAGTGNGYTF. The full variable domain, rest sourced from reference TRBV7-2 and TRBJ1-2, is GAGVSQSPSNKVTEKGKDVELRCDPISGHTALYWYRQSLGQGLEFLIYFQGNSAPDKSGLPSDRFSAERTGGSVSTLTIQRTQQEDSAVYLCASSLRAGTGNGYTFGSGTRLTVV.